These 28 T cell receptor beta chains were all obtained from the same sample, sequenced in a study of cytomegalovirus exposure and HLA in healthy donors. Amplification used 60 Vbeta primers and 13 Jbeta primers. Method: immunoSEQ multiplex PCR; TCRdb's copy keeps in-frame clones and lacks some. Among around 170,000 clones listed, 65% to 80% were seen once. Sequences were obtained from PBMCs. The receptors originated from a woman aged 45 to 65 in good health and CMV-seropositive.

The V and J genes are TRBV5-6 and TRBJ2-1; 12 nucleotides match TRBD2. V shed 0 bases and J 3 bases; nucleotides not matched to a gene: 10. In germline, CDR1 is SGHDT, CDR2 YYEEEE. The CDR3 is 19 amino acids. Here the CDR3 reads CASSLGLAGAFTVYNEQFF. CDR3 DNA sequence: TGTGCCAGCAGCTTGGGACTAGCGGGGGCCTTTACAGTCTACAATGAGCAGTTCTTC.

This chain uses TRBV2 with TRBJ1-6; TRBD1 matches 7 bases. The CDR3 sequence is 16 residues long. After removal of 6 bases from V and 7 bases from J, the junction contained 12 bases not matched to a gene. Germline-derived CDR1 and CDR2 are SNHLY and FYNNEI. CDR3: CASRSGLQGLNSPLHF. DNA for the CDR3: TGTGCCAGCAGGTCAGGGTTACAGGGGCTAAATTCACCCCTCCACTTT.

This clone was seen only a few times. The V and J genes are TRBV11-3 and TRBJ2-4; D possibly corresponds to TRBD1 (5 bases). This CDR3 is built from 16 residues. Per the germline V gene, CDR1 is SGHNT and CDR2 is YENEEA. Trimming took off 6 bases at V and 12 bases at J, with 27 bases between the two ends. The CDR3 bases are TGTGCCAGCAGTTACTCTTTTTGGGGCCAAGGAGACAGTCAGTACTTC. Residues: CASSYSFWGQGDSQYF. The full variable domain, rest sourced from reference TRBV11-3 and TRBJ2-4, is EAGVVQSPRYKIIEKKQPVAFWCNPISGHNTLYWYLQNLGQGPELLIRYENEEAVDDSQLPKDRFSAERLKGVDSTLKIQPAELGDSAVYLCASSYSFWGQGDSQYFGAGTRLSVL.

The CDR3 DNA is TGTGCCAGCAGCTCCCGTAACACAGATACGCAGTATTTT. Protein sequence: CASSSRNTDTQYF. The rearrangement joins TRBV11-2 to TRBJ2-3; D call uncertain. The V end lost 4 bases, the J end lost 2 bases, and 7 bases lay between the germline ends. This CDR3 is built from 13 residues. The V gene's germline CDR1 is SGHAT and CDR2 FQNNGV.

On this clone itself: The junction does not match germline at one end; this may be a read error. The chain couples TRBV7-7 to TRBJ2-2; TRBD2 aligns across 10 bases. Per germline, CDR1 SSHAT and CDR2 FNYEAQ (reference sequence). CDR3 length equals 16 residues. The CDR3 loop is CASSQAGGPDTGELFF. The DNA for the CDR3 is TGTGCTAGCAGCCAAGCGGGAGGGCCGGACACCGGGGAGCTGTTTTTT.

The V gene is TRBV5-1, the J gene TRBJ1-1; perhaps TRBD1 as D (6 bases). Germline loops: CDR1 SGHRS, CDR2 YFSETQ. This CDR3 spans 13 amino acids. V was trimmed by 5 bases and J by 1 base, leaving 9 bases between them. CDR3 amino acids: CASRKTGNTEAFF. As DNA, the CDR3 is TGCGCCAGCAGAAAGACAGGGAACACTGAAGCTTTCTTT.

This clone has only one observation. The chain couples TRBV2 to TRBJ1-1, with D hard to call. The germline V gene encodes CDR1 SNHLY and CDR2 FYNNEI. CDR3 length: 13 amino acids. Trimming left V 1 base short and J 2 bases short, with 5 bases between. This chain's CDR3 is CASSEGANTEAFF. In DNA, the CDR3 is TGTGCCAGCAGTGAAGGGGCCAACACTGAAGCTTTCTTT.

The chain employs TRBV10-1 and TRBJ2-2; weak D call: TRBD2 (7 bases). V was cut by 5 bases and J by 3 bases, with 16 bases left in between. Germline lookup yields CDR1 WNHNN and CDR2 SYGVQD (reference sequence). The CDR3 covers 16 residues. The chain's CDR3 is CASSPEGGTHTGELFF. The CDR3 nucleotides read TGCGCCAGCAGTCCTGAGGGGGGGACTCACACCGGGGAGCTGTTTTTT.

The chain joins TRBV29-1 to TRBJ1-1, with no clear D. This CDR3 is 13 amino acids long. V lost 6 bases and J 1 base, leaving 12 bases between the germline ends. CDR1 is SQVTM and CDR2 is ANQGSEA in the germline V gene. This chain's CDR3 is CSVEPDKNTEAFF. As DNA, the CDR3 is TGCAGCGTCGAGCCCGACAAGAACACTGAAGCTTTCTTT.

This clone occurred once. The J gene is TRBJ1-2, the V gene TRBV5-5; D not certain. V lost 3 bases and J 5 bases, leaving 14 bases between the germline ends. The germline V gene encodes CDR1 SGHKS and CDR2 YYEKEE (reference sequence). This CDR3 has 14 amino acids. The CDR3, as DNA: TGTGCCAGCAGCTCTCCCTACGTCGGGTATGGCTACACCTTC. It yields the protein CASSSPYVGYGYTF.

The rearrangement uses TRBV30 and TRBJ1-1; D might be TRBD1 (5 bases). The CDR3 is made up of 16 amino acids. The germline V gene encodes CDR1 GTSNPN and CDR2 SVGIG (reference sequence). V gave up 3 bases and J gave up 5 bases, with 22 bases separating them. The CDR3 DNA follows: TGTGCCTGGAGCGCATACACGGCTGGGGGGGATACTGAAGCTTTCTTT. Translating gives CAWSAYTAGGDTEAFF.

The CDR3: CASSLSRTGTPQPQHF. In DNA form, the CDR3 reads TGTGCCAGCAGCCTCTCCCGGACAGGCACCCCACAGCCCCAGCATTTT. The V gene is TRBV5-8, the J gene TRBJ1-5; 7 positions match TRBD1. In germline, CDR1 is SGHTS, CDR2 YDEGEE. J was trimmed by 7 bases and V by 4 bases; bases with no gene match: 14. The CDR3 loop spans 16 amino acids.

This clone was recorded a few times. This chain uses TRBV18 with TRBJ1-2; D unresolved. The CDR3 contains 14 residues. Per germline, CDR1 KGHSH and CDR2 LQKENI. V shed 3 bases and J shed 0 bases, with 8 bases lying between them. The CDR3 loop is CASSPRLTNYGYTF. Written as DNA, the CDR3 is TGTGCCAGCTCACCGCGGCTCACTAACTATGGCTACACCTTC. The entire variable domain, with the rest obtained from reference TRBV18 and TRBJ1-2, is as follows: NAGVMQNPRHLVRRRGQEARLRCSPMKGHSHVYWYRQLPEEGLKFMVYLQKENIIDESGMPKERFSAEFPKEGPSILRIQQVVRGDSAAYFCASSPRLTNYGYTFGSGTRLTVV.

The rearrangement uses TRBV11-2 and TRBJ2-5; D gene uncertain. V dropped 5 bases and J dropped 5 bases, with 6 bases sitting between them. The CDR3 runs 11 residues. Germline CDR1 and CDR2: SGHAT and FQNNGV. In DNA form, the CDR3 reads TGTGCCAGCAGCGTGAGTGAGACCCAGTACTTC. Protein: CASSVSETQYF.

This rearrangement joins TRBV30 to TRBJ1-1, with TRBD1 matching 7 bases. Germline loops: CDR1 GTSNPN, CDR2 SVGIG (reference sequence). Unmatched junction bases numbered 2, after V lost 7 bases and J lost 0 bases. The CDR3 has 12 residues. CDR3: CAFDRVNTEAFF. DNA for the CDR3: TGTGCCTTTGACAGGGTGAACACTGAAGCTTTCTTT. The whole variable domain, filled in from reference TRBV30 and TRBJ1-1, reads SQTIHQWPATLVQPVGSPLSLECTVEGTSNPNLYWYRQAAGRGLQLLFYSVGIGQISSEVPQNLSASRPQDRQFILSSKKLLLSDSGFYLCAFDRVNTEAFFGQGTRLTVV.

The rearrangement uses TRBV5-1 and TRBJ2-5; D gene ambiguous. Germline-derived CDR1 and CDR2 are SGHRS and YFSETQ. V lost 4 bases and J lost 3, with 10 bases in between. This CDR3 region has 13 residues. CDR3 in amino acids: CASSQGVEETQYF. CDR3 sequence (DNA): TGCGCCAGCAGCCAAGGAGTGGAAGAGACCCAGTACTTC.

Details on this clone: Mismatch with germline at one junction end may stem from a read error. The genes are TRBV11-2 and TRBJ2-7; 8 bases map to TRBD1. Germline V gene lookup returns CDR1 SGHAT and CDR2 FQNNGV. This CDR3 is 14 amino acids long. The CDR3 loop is CASSPPHQSGQDFF. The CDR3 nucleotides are TGTGCCAGCAGCCCCCCCCACCAATCGGGACAGGATTTCTTC.

CDR3: CASSLGQGDRFAGANVLTF. DNA for the CDR3: TGCGCCAGCAGCTTGGGACAGGGAGATAGGTTCGCTGGGGCCAACGTCCTGACTTTC. The rearrangement uses TRBV5-1 and TRBJ2-6; 7 bases are a match to TRBD1. J was trimmed by 2 bases and V by 0 bases; bases with no gene match: 11. The CDR3 sequence is 19 residues long. Germline values: CDR1 SGHRS, CDR2 YFSETQ.

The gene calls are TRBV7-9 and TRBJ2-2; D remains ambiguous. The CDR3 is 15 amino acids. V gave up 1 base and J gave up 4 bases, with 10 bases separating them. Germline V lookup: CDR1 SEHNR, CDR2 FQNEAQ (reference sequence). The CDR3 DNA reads TGTGCCAGCAGCTTAGTCATGCCGGGCACCGGGGAGCTGTTTTTT. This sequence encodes CASSLVMPGTGELFF.

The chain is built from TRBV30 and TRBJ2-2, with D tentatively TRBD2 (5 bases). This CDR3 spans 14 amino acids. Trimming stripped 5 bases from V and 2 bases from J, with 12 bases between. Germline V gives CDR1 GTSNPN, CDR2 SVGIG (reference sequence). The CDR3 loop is CAWSMGVNTGELFF. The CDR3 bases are TGTGCCTGGTCCATGGGAGTAAACACCGGGGAGCTGTTTTTT.

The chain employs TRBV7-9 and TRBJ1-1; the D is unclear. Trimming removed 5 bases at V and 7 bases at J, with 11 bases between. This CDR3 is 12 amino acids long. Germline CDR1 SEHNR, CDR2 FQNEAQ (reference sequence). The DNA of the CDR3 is TGTGCCAGCAGCCCCGACATGGGTGAAGCTTTCTTT. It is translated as CASSPDMGEAFF.

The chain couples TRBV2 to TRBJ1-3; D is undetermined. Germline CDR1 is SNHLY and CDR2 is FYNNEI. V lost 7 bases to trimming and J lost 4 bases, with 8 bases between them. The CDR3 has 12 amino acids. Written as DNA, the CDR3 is TGTGCCAGCACACGGGGAGGAAACACCATATATTTT. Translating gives CASTRGGNTIYF. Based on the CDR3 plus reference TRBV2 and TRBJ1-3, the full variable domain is EPEVTQTPSHQVTQMGQEVILRCVPISNHLYFYWYRQILGQKVEFLVSFYNNEISEKSEIFDDQFSVERPDGSNFTLKIRSTKLEDSAMYFCASTRGGNTIYFGEGSWLTVV.

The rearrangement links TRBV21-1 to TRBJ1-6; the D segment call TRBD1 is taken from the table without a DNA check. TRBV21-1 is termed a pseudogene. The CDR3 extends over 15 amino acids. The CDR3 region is CASSLRTGINSPLHF. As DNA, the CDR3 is TGTGCCAGCAGCCTGAGGACAGGGATTAATTCACCCCTCCACTTT.

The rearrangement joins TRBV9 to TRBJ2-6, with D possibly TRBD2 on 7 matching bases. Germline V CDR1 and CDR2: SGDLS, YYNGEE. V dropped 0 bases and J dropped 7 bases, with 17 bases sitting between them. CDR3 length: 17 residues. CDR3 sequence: CASSVGLGGGNANVLTF. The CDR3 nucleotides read TGTGCCAGCAGCGTAGGCCTAGGGGGGGGAAATGCCAACGTCCTGACTTTC.

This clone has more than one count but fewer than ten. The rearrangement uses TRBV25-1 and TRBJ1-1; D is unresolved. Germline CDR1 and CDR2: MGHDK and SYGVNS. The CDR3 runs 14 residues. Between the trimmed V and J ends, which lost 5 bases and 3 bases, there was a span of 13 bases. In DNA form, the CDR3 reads TGTGCCAGCAGTTTCCACGGGAGGGACACTGAAGCTTTCTTT. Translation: CASSFHGRDTEAFF.

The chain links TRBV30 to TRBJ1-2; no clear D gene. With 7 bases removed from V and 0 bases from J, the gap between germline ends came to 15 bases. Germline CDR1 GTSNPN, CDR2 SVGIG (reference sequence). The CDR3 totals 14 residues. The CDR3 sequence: CASKQDSANYGYTF. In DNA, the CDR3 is TGTGCCTCCAAGCAGGATTCAGCTAACTATGGCTACACCTTC.

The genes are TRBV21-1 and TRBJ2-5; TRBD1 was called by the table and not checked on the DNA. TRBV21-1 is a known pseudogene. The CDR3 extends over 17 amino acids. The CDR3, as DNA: TGTGCCAGCAGCAAAGGGAAAGGGGACAGGGCACTAGAGACCCAGTACTTC. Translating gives CASSKGKGDRALETQYF.

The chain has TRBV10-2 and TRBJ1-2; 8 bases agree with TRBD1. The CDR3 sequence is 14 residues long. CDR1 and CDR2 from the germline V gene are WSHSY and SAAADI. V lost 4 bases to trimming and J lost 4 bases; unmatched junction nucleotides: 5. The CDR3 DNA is TGCGCCAGCAGTGGGCAGGGGGCAAGCTATGGCTACACCTTC. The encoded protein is CASSGQGASYGYTF.